The present T cell receptor beta chain was sequenced within a study of molecular identifiers for immune sequencing clone quantification. Looking at the study overall: Across replicate runs, RNA obtained from around 20,000 or 100,000 naive CD8 cells was divided into five, with four undergoing sequencing.

The bulk TCR libraries were made with methods described before and with listed TCR primers. From the PCR reads, TCRdb called clonotypes with MiXCR, one entry per CDR3 protein. The sample records some 320,000 distinct CDR3 sequences, 20% to 25% being singletons. CDR3 size: 15 residues. V dropped 6 bases and J dropped 3; count of bases not matched to a gene: 9. This clonotype has a count of ten or more. Libraries of naive CD8 T cells were made from approximately 20,000 to 1,000,000 sorted cells. They used 10%, 30% or 50% RNA. This rearrangement joins TRBV12-3 or TRBV12-4 to TRBJ2-7, with 9 bases identical to TRBD1. Input material: naive CD8+ T cells from blood, with Jurkat cell RNA spiked in. Subset given: FACS-sorted CD8+CD4-CCR7+CD45RA+ naive T cells. This TCR came from a human donor in good health. Some libraries in this study had Jurkat cell RNA spiked in. The CDR3 region is CASRGQTGGYYEQYF. The DNA for the CDR3 is TGTGCCAGCAGGGGCCAGACAGGGGGTTACTACGAGCAGTACTTC.